This T cell receptor beta chain was sequenced in a study of CD8 T cells in ankylosing spondylitis. Notes on the study in general: Disease-associated clones were reportedly significantly overrepresented in matched ankylosing spondylitis synovial fluid. Previous work reported some of these motif variants in the synovial fluid and blood of reactive arthritis. Characteristic of ankylosing spondylitis blood, it appeared, was a TCR beta motif comprising eight highly homologous variants. Relatively rare in peripheral blood, disease-linked clones were also CD8+.

Germline V gives CDR1 SQVTM, CDR2 ANQGSEA. Trimming removed 1 base from V and 2 bases from J; junction bases left unmatched: 4. The CDR3 totals 14 residues. Quantitative 5'-RACE was performed with molecular barcodes, and it yielded the TCR beta libraries. Each CDR3 protein gets one entry after TCRdb re-called the 5' RACE reads with MiXCR. The table includes around 100,000 distinct CDR3 sequences, 9% detected once. This clonotype came up many times. Its antigen is unknown. The sequence was obtained from a male donor with ankylosing spondylitis. The sample consisted of blood, either unsorted or a sorted T cell fraction (not recorded which). The rearrangement links TRBV29-1 to TRBJ2-7; 8 bases map to TRBD2. CDR3: CSVEVAGPTYEQYF. The CDR3 DNA follows: TGCAGCGTTGAAGTAGCGGGGCCAACCTACGAGCAGTACTTC.